This TCR beta chain was captured by sequencing in a study of memory CD4+ T cells and cytomegalovirus serostatus. Single viable CD3+CD4+CD8-CD45RO+ cells were sorted as the memory CD4+ T cells. The repertoire was sequenced with immunoSEQ multiplex PCR; TCRdb's copy has only in-frame clones and lacks some. The sample lists under 55,000 clones; over 70% were seen once. In the case of this clone: Its antigen is as yet unknown.

The CDR3 totals 15 residues. Germline V gives CDR1 SGHRS, CDR2 YFSETQ. Trimming cost V 2 bases and J 0 bases; bases outside gene matches: 3. Study results and caveats: The CMV-associated TCR signature appears largely within the CD4+ memory repertoire.

Sequences were obtained from memory CD4+ T cells from blood. The rearrangement links TRBV5-1 to TRBJ2-3; 7 nucleotides match TRBD2. This receptor was obtained from an adult in good health and CMV-seropositive. The CDR3 here is CASSLNGGSTDTQYF. In DNA, the CDR3 is TGCGCCAGCAGCTTAAACGGGGGGAGCACAGATACGCAGTATTTT.